This TCR beta chain was observed in a study of identical twins. Overall study results and limits: Beta clonotypes that were abundant in cord blood contained fewer insertions, a pattern absent from memory repertoires. A partial confounding effect on zero-insertion analyses could come from invariant MAIT and iNKT cells.

Unique molecular identifiers were in the cDNA, with template-switch universal primer binding. TCRdb used MiXCR to reprocess the 5' RACE reads, holding one entry per CDR3 protein. The data hold 300,000 or so distinct CDR3 sequences, with 8% to 9.5% observed a single time. The table lists this clonotype with many counts. As yet, its antigen is unknown. This CDR3 comprises 12 residues. Germline CDR1 MNHEY, CDR2 SMNVEV (reference sequence). The V end was cut by 0 bases, the J end by 7 bases, with 7 bases between. These data also formed part of another study, on yellow fever vaccine responses in identical twins. That source adds: On the reported evidence, twins' vaccine T cell responses seemed partly convergent and partly personalized.

This receptor was identified in a woman in her late teens or twenties in good health. Input material: CD8+ T cells sorted from blood. The chain carries TRBV27 and TRBJ2-7; D not resolved. The DNA for the CDR3 is TGTGCCAGCAGTTTATCGGGCAGAGAGCAGTACTTC. It specifies CASSLSGREQYF.